This T cell receptor (beta chain) was observed in a study of chemoradiotherapy in HPV16-positive cancers. Study-wide results and caveats: Better recurrence-free survival went with HPV-responsive T-cell expansion in HPV16-positive patients.

As for this clone: Its target is unknown.

Over chemoradiotherapy, repertoires were sampled more than once. The V and J ends lost 0 bases and 5 bases respectively, with 16 bases between them. Germline V gene lookup returns CDR1 MNHEY and CDR2 SVGAGI. The CDR3 covers 16 residues. Assay: immunoSEQ multiplex PCR; the TCRdb copy retains only in-frame clones and omits some. The sample lists approximately 17,000 clones, about 90% occurring once. The TCR sequence derives from a human donor with HPV-associated anogenital cancer. The chain is built from TRBV6-5 and TRBJ1-2, with D perhaps matching TRBD1 (5 bases). The sequences come from blood, collected from a patient who underwent chemoradiotherapy. CDR3 bases: TGTGCCAGCAGTTACTCCAACTACGGGGGTCGGTATGGCTACACCTTC. Translated, it gives CASSYSNYGGRYGYTF.